These 9 T cell receptor beta chains share one sample of origin, sequenced in a study. TCRdb independently ran MiXCR on the 5' RACE reads; one entry per CDR3 protein. The sample holds about 50,000 distinct CDR3 sequences, approximately 17% seen once. Sequenced input: naive CD4+ T cells sorted from blood. Subset here: naive CD4+ T cells, CD4+CD45RA+CD25-. The source of these receptors is a female donor with breast cancer.

This clonotype was observed once. This chain connects TRBV6-1 to TRBJ1-5; tentatively, D is TRBD1 (6 bases). Trimming took off 6 bases at V and 6 bases at J, with 12 bases between the two ends. This CDR3 spans 13 amino acids. CDR1 is MNHNS, CDR2 SASEGT, per germline. The chain's CDR3 is CASSVGQPQPQHF. CDR3 nucleotides: TGTGCCAGCAGCGTAGGACAGCCTCAGCCCCAGCATTTT.

The chain employs TRBV30 and TRBJ1-2, with TRBD1 identical over 10 bases. With V trimmed by 2 bases and J by 10 bases, 7 bases remained unmatched. CDR3 length: 13 amino acids. CDR1 is GTSNPN, CDR2 SVGIG, per germline (reference sequence). The CDR3 nucleotides read TGTGCCTGGAGTCGACAGGGGGCGTTGAACTACACCTTC. Translated: CAWSRQGALNYTF.

J is TRBJ2-5 and V is TRBV28; D not certain. Germline CDR1 and CDR2: MDHEN and SYDVKM. There are 13 residues in the CDR3. Trimming stripped 6 bases from V and 2 bases from J, with 10 bases between. The CDR3 coding sequence is TGTGCCAGCAGCCGCACCCAACAAGAGACCCAGTACTTC. This codes for CASSRTQQETQYF.

The table lists this clonotype with many counts. The chain joins TRBV7-2 to TRBJ1-2; the D is unclear. CDR3 length: 13 residues. Germline V gives CDR1 SGHTA, CDR2 FQGNSA. V was shortened by 1 base and J by 1 base, with 4 bases between the two germline ends. The chain's CDR3 is CASSLGFNYGYTF. In nucleotides, the CDR3 is TGTGCCAGCAGCTTAGGATTTAACTATGGCTACACCTTC.

This clonotype was observed many times. This chain uses TRBV7-3 with TRBJ2-3; D tentatively fits TRBD1 or TRBD2 (5 bases each). Trimming stripped 3 bases from V and 0 bases from J, with 10 bases between. Germline V CDR1 and CDR2: SGHTA, FQGTGA. The CDR3 is 15 residues long. The CDR3 DNA reads as TGTGCCAGCAGCTTCGACGGGGCCAGCACAGATACGCAGTATTTT. This codes for CASSFDGASTDTQYF. The full variable domain, completed using reference TRBV7-3 and TRBJ2-3, is GAGVSQTPSNKVTEKGKYVELRCDPISGHTALYWYRQSLGQGPEFLIYFQGTGAADDSGLPNDRFFAVRPEGSVSTLKIQRTERGDSAVYLCASSFDGASTDTQYFGPGTRLTVL.

This clonotype has only a few counts. The V call is TRBV7-3, the J call TRBJ2-7, with 14 bases matching TRBD2. The CDR3 loop spans 15 amino acids. Germline trimming cut 4 bases from V and 5 bases from J; bases unmatched to any gene: 4. Per germline, CDR1 SGHTA and CDR2 FQGTGA. The CDR3 loop is CASSSGLAGVDEQYF. In nucleotides, the CDR3 is TGTGCCAGCAGCTCGGGACTAGCGGGAGTCGACGAGCAGTACTTC. Based on the CDR3 plus reference TRBV7-3 and TRBJ2-7, the full variable domain is GAGVSQTPSNKVTEKGKYVELRCDPISGHTALYWYRQSLGQGPEFLIYFQGTGAADDSGLPNDRFFAVRPEGSVSTLKIQRTERGDSAVYLCASSSGLAGVDEQYFGPGTRLTVT.

The chain employs TRBV2 and TRBJ2-5; D gene unclear. The CDR3 extends over 13 amino acids. Germline-derived CDR1 and CDR2 are SNHLY and FYNNEI. Trimming removed 2 bases from V and 1 base from J, with 5 bases in between. CDR3 region: CASSEYIQETQYF. For the CDR3, the DNA is TGTGCCAGCAGTGAATATATCCAAGAGACCCAGTACTTC.

At least ten counts were recorded for this clonotype. The V and J genes are TRBV5-4 and TRBJ2-3; D ambiguous. There are 13 residues in the CDR3. Germline V gene data show CDR1 as SGHNT and CDR2 as YYREEE (reference sequence). Trimming removed 4 bases at V and 2 bases at J, with 8 bases between. The CDR3 DNA follows: TGTGCCAGCAGCCGGCGTTTCACAGATACGCAGTATTTT. It encodes CASSRRFTDTQYF.

V and J are TRBV12-3 or TRBV12-4 and TRBJ2-2; D is uncertain. The CDR3 length is 20 residues. With 4 bases removed from V and 4 bases from J, the gap between germline ends came to 28 bases. The CDR3 region is CASSCDLVLAYNFCTGELFF. CDR3 DNA: TGTGCCAGCAGTTGCGACCTTGTATTAGCTTACAATTTCTGCACCGGGGAGCTGTTTTTT.